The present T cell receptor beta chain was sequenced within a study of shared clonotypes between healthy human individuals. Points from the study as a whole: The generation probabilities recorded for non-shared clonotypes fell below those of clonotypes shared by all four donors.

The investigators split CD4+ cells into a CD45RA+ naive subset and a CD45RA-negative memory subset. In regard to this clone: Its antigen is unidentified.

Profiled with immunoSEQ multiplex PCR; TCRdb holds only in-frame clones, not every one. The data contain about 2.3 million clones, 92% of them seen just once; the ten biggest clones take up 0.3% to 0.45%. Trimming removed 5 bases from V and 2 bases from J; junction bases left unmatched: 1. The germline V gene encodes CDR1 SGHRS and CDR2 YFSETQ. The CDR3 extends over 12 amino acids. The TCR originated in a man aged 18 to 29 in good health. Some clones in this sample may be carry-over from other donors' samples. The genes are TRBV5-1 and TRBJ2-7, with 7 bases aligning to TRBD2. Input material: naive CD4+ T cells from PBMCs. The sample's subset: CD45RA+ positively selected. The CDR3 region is CASRGGAYEQYF. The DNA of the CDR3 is TGCGCCAGCAGGGGAGGGGCCTACGAGCAGTACTTC. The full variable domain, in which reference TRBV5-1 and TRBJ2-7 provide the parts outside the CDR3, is KAGVTQTPRYLIKTRGQQVTLSCSPISGHRSVSWYQQTPGQGLQFLFEYFSETQRNKGNFPGRFSGRQFSNSRSEMNVSTLELGDSALYLCASRGGAYEQYFGPGTRLTVT.